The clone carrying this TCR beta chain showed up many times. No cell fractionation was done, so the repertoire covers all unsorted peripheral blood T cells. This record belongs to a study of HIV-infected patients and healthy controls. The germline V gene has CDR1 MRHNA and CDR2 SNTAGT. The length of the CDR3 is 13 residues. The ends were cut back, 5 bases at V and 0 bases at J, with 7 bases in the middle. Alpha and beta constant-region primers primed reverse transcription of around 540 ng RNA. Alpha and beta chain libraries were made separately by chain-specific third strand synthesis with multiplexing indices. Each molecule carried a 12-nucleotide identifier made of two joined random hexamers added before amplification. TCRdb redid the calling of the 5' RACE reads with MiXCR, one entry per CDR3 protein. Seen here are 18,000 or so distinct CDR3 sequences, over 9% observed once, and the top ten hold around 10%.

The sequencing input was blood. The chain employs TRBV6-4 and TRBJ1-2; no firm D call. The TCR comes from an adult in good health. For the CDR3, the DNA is TGTGCCAGCAGTACGGGGACTAACTATGGCTACACCTTC. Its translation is CASSTGTNYGYTF.